This is a list of T cell receptor beta chains from one sample in a study of early stage breast cancer tumors. The method was immunoSEQ multiplex PCR; TCRdb's version includes in-frame clones alone and lacks a portion of them. The table records fewer than 35,000 clones, almost 75% of them present only once. The sequenced sample consisted of breast tumor tissue. The receptors were sampled from a person between 30 and 45 years old with breast cancer. Both conserved end residues are part of each CDR3. The D gene is left open where the match is weak. Rows may omit the clone size; those that give it use once, few, many or a size class.

clone_size d_call j_call v_call cdr3_aa cdr3_nt
. . TRBJ1-1 TRBV5-1 CASSLDGRGFVNTEAFF TGCGCCAGCAGCTTGGACGGCAGGGGTTTCGTGAACACTGAAGCTTTCTTT
. TRBD2 TRBJ2-1 TRBV4-1 CASSISGIDNEQFF TGCGCCAGCAGCATTAGCGGGATCGACAATGAGCAGTTCTTC
few . TRBJ1-2 TRBV30 CAWGNYGYTF TGTGCCTGGGGTAACTATGGCTACACCTTC
. TRBD2 TRBJ2-3 TRBV9 CASSVGTSGGDTQYF TGTGCCAGCAGCGTAGGTACTAGCGGAGGGGATACGCAGTATTTT
. TRBD1 TRBJ2-7 TRBV7-9 CASSETGDEQYF TGTGCCAGCAGCGAAACAGGGGACGAGCAGTACTTC
. TRBD1 TRBJ2-3 TRBV7-8 CASSTKGAITDTQYF TGTGCCAGCAGCACGAAGGGGGCGATAACAGATACGCAGTATTTT
. . TRBJ2-2 TRBV6-6 CASGQANTGELFF TGTGCCAGCGGGCAGGCGAACACCGGGGAGCTGTTTTTT
. TRBD2 TRBJ2-5 TRBV6-1 CASSAGGPETQYF TGTGCCAGCTCGGCGGGGGGACCGGAGACCCAGTACTTC
. TRBD1 TRBJ2-1 TRBV4-3 CASSQLGQYNEQFF TGCGCCAGCAGCCAATTGGGACAGTACAATGAGCAGTTCTTC
. TRBD1 TRBJ1-4 TRBV18 CASSPTRSGQGNEKLFF TGTGCCAGCTCACCTACGCGTTCGGGACAGGGGAACGAAAAACTGTTTTTT
once TRBD1 TRBJ2-7 TRBV5-5 CASKSLGRGSRYEQYF TGTGCCAGCAAATCCCTCGGCAGGGGGAGCAGGTACGAGCAGTACTTC
. . TRBJ2-7 TRBV6-5 CASSRGRGAYEQYF TGTGCCAGCAGCCGAGGCAGGGGGGCCTACGAGCAGTACTTC
. TRBD1 TRBJ2-3 TRBV5-1 CASSLSLSPRTGSTDTQYF TGCGCCAGCAGCTTGTCCCTATCCCCTAGGACAGGGAGCACAGATACGCAGTATTTT
. TRBD1 TRBJ1-2 TRBV6-1 CASSEVGQGNKRYGYTF TGTGCCAGCAGTGAAGTTGGACAGGGGAATAAGCGCTATGGCTACACCTTC
. . TRBJ1-2 TRBV5-1 CASSLTSLAVGYTF TGCGCCAGCAGCCTTACTTCGTTGGCAGTTGGCTACACCTTC
. TRBD1 TRBJ1-4 TRBV11-2 CASSNRRGNEKLFF TGTGCCAGCAGCAATCGCAGGGGGAATGAAAAACTGTTTTTT
. TRBD1 TRBJ1-4 TRBV7-6 CASSSFWATGTGKEKLFF TGTGCCAGCAGCTCTTTTTGGGCCACCGGGACAGGGAAAGAAAAACTGTTTTTT